This entry lists 16 T cell receptor beta chains sequenced from one sample in a study of T cells after somatic rescue of genetic block. Repertoires were generated with immunoSEQ multiplex PCR, while TCRdb's copy carries only in-frame clones and drops some. This table holds about 88,000 clones, 85% to 90% found once. The specimen sequenced was peripheral blood mononuclear cells (PBMCs). These receptors were taken from a woman between 18 and 29 years old.

The chain couples TRBV5-1 to TRBJ2-3; D gene unclear. The CDR3 is 15 residues long. With 0 bases removed from V and 0 bases from J, the gap between germline ends came to 8 bases. Germline-derived CDR1 and CDR2 are SGHRS and YFSETQ. The CDR3 region has the DNA TGCGCCAGCAGCTTGGCCAGGCCTAGCACAGATACGCAGTATTTT. As protein: CASSLARPSTDTQYF.

The rearrangement links TRBV12-5 to TRBJ2-6; TRBD1 is a possible D gene (6 bases). Trimming stripped 1 base from V and 4 bases from J, with 11 bases between. The CDR3 runs to 16 residues. From germline, CDR1 is LGHNT and CDR2 FRNRAP. The CDR3 DNA is TGTGCTAGTGGTTTGGAAACAGGGTCGGGGGCCAACGTCCTGACTTTC. As protein: CASGLETGSGANVLTF.

V and J are TRBV27 and TRBJ2-7; TRBD1 matches 8 bases. The CDR3 sequence is 13 residues long. V lost 6 bases and J lost 3; bases outside the gene matches: 4. CDR1 MNHEY and CDR2 SMNVEV come from the germline V gene (reference sequence). As DNA, the CDR3 is TGTGCCAGCAGCGACAGGGGATTCTACGAGCAGTACTTC. As protein: CASSDRGFYEQYF.

The V gene is TRBV6-5, the J gene TRBJ2-7; no clear D. From germline, CDR1 is MNHEY and CDR2 SVGAGI. The V end was cut by 6 bases, the J end by 5 bases, with 17 bases between. The CDR3 contains 14 residues. The CDR3 loop is CASRAQKGPDEQYF. DNA of the CDR3: TGTGCCAGCAGGGCCCAGAAAGGGCCGGACGAGCAGTACTTC.

This sequence joins TRBV7-9 and TRBJ2-5; D might be TRBD1 (5 bases). CDR1 and CDR2 from the germline V gene are SEHNR and FQNEAQ (reference sequence). The V gene lost 6 bases and the J gene lost 5 bases, with 19 bases spanning the gap. The CDR3 runs 15 residues. CDR3 region: CASSPRQPKGETQYF. In DNA, the CDR3 is TGTGCCAGCAGTCCAAGGCAGCCCAAGGGGGAGACCCAGTACTTC.

The chain carries TRBV18 and TRBJ1-1, with D possibly matching TRBD1 (6 bases). This CDR3 region has 20 residues. The germline V and J ends were trimmed by 2 bases and 0 bases, with 25 bases remaining between them. Germline V gene lookup returns CDR1 KGHSH and CDR2 LQKENI. CDR3 amino acids: CASSPWARFQGSGVNTEAFF. DNA for the CDR3: TGTGCCAGCTCACCATGGGCGAGATTTCAGGGGTCGGGGGTGAACACTGAAGCTTTCTTT.

The chain carries TRBV5-5 and TRBJ2-1, with 7 bases identical to TRBD1. CDR3 length: 15 residues. The J segment lost 0 bases and the V segment lost 4 bases, leaving 4 bases of the junction unmatched. Germline assignment: CDR1 SGHKS and CDR2 YYEKEE (reference sequence). The CDR3 spells CASSIDRVSYNEQFF. The CDR3, as DNA: TGTGCCAGCAGCATAGACAGGGTCTCCTACAATGAGCAGTTCTTC.

The CDR3 loop reads CASSLPRRDEQFF. The CDR3 DNA reads as TGCGCCAGCAGCTTGCCCCGAAGGGATGAGCAGTTCTTC. This chain links TRBV5-1 with TRBJ2-1; D is uncertain. V was pared by 1 base and J by 8 bases, with 10 bases between. The length of the CDR3 is 13 residues. CDR1 SGHRS and CDR2 YFSETQ come from the germline V gene.

Concerning this clone itself: Other DNA sequences of this sample code for an identical CDR3. This chain uses TRBV9 with TRBJ2-7; 7 bases match TRBD1. V was clipped by 2 bases and J by 6 bases; unmatched bases: 8. Germline V lookup: CDR1 SGDLS, CDR2 YYNGEE. There are 14 residues in the CDR3. The CDR3 bases are TGTGCCAGCAGCGTGGGTCAGGGGGAAGCCGAGCAGTACTTC. Its protein is CASSVGQGEAEQYF.

J is TRBJ2-3 and V is TRBV7-2; 8 nucleotides match TRBD2. This CDR3 contains 14 residues. The junction had 8 bases not matched to a gene; V was cut back by 5 bases and J by 7 bases. Germline CDR1 and CDR2: SGHTA and FQGNSA. The CDR3 nucleotides are TGTGCCAGCAGCCCCGGGACTAGTTCAAATACGCAGTATTTT. Translating gives CASSPGTSSNTQYF.

This clone came up once. This chain uses TRBV7-9 with TRBJ1-2; 7 nucleotides align to TRBD1. Germline values: CDR1 SEHNR, CDR2 FQNEAQ (reference sequence). The CDR3 loop spans 14 amino acids. The ends lost 5 bases at V and 5 bases at J; junction bases unmatched: 8. The DNA of the CDR3 is TGTGCCAGCAGCCTGGGACAGACTAGATATGGCTACACCTTC. This gives the protein CASSLGQTRYGYTF.

This chain's CDR3 is CASSQASGFPYEQYF. For the CDR3, the DNA is TGCGCCAGCAGCCAAGCTAGCGGGTTCCCCTACGAGCAGTACTTC. The chain recombines TRBV4-3 with TRBJ2-7; the match to TRBD2 covers 8 bases. V shed 1 base, J shed 2 bases, and the junction held 4 bases outside the gene matches. The CDR3 has 15 amino acids. Germline V CDR1 and CDR2: LGHNA, YSLEER.

The chain employs TRBV6-5 and TRBJ2-3; 10 bases fit TRBD1. The CDR3 extends over 16 amino acids. Germline CDR1 MNHEY, CDR2 SVGAGI. J was trimmed by 2 bases and V by 2 bases; bases with no gene match: 4. CDR3 nucleotide sequence: TGTGCCAGCAGTTACGGGACAGGGGCCTCCACAGATACGCAGTATTTT. This translates into CASSYGTGASTDTQYF.

This chain links TRBV7-3 with TRBJ2-3; no definite D call. Germline V lookup: CDR1 SGHTA, CDR2 FQGTGA. Trimming shortened V by 5 bases and J by 3 bases, and 6 bases separated the two germline ends. This CDR3 is 12 amino acids long. The CDR3 nucleotides are TGTGCCAGCAGCCCTGATACAGATACGCAGTATTTT. This encodes CASSPDTDTQYF.

The chain has TRBV13 and TRBJ1-3; D is unclear. V lost 2 bases and J lost 7, with 3 bases in between. This CDR3 has 11 amino acids. Germline values: CDR1 PRHDT, CDR2 FYEKMQ (reference sequence). CDR3 in amino acids: CASSLMNTIYF. The CDR3 DNA follows: TGTGCCAGCAGCTTAATGAACACCATATATTTT.

The J gene is TRBJ1-2, the V gene TRBV28, with D unresolved. V was clipped by 2 bases and J by 4 bases, with 8 bases between them. CDR1 is MDHEN and CDR2 is SYDVKM in the germline V gene. CDR3 size: 13 residues. CDR3 nucleotides: TGTGCCAGCAGTTTAGACGGGCTCTATGGCTACACCTTC. Translated, it gives CASSLDGLYGYTF.